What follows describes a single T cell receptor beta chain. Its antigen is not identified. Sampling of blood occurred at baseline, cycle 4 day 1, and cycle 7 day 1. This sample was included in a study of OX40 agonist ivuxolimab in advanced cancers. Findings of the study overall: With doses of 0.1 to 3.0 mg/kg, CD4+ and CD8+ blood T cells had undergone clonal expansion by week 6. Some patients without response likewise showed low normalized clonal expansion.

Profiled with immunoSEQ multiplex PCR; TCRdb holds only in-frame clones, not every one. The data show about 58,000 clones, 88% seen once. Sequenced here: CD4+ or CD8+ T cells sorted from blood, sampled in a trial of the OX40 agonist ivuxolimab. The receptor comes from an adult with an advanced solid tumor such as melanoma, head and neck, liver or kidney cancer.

Here the CDR3 reads CASSVGLSYEQYF. CDR3 nucleotide sequence: TGTGCCAGCAGCGTAGGCCTCTCCTACGAGCAGTACTTC. The chain recombines TRBV9 with TRBJ2-7; D is unresolved. Germline V gene sequence: CDR1 SGDLS, CDR2 YYNGEE. CDR3 length: 13 amino acids. V dropped 0 bases and J dropped 0 bases, with 4 bases sitting between them.